The entry below gives a single T cell receptor beta chain sequence along with its context. The source of the sample is a study of blood T cell repertoires in COVID-19. Looking at the study overall: Samples taken during acute and convalescent COVID-19 were collected in the United States, Italy and Spain.

The repertoire was sequenced with immunoSEQ multiplex PCR; TCRdb's copy has only in-frame clones and lacks some. The sample includes about 400,000 clones, 85% to 90% of them seen just once. The V gene's germline CDR1 is SQVTM and CDR2 ANQGSEA. V lost 7 bases, J lost 6 bases, and 10 bases stayed unmatched. CDR3 size: 13 residues. This sequence joins TRBV29-1 and TRBJ1-2; 8 positions match TRBD1. This TCR came from a woman in her twenties or thirties with acute or convalescent COVID-19. Sequencing was carried out using peripheral blood. The CDR3, as DNA: TGCAGCGCCCCGGACAGGGATACTAATGGCTACACCTTC. It is translated as CSAPDRDTNGYTF.